These 5 T cell receptor beta chains originate from one sample sequenced in a study of cytomegalovirus exposure and HLA in healthy donors. The PCR contained 60 Vbeta and 13 Jbeta primers. Using immunoSEQ multiplex PCR, the repertoire was profiled, and TCRdb retains in-frame clones only, with some absent. The table includes 100,000 to 150,000 clones, about four fifths detected once. Sequenced input: PBMCs. The receptors were sampled from a woman aged 40-49 years in good health and CMV-seronegative.

The chain uses TRBV11-2 and TRBJ2-5, with D uncertain. Germline loops: CDR1 SGHAT, CDR2 FQNNGV. There are 14 residues in the CDR3. Trimming stripped 4 bases from V and 5 bases from J, with 14 bases between. The CDR3 region has the DNA TGTGCCAGCAGCTCCCGACTGGCCCGGGAGACCCAGTACTTC. Its translation: CASSSRLARETQYF.

This clone showed up just a few times. The rearrangement links TRBV6-6 to TRBJ1-5; TRBD1 matches at 7 bases. With 5 bases clipped from V and 3 bases from J, the junction kept 4 bases outside the gene matches. Germline values: CDR1 MNHNY, CDR2 SVGAGI (reference sequence). This CDR3 has 14 amino acids. The CDR3 nucleotides read TGTGCCAGCAGTCCGGGACAGATCAATCAGCCCCAGCATTTT. Its translation: CASSPGQINQPQHF.

This rearrangement joins TRBV6-5 to TRBJ2-3, with 10 nucleotides matching TRBD1. The CDR3 totals 15 residues. J was trimmed by 7 bases and V by 5 bases; bases with no gene match: 9. CDR1 and CDR2 (germline): MNHEY, SVGAGI. The CDR3 reads CASSAGTGAQNTQYF. The CDR3 DNA reads TGTGCCAGCAGTGCAGGGACAGGGGCACAGAATACGCAGTATTTT.

CDR3 sequence (DNA): TGCGCCAGCAGCCAAGACCTCCACGACCCCAGGGATAGGCCCCAGCATTTT. Its protein is CASSQDLHDPRDRPQHF. This chain connects TRBV4-1 to TRBJ1-5, with a tentative D call TRBD1 (5 bases). This CDR3 contains 17 residues. Germline V gene sequence: CDR1 MGHRA, CDR2 YSYEKL. V lost 0 bases and J 9 bases, leaving 21 bases between the germline ends.

The rearrangement links TRBV28 to TRBJ1-1, with 11 bases identical to TRBD1. Trimming took 11 bases from V and 5 from J; bases not matched to a gene: 7. Germline V gene sequence: CDR1 MDHEN, CDR2 SYDVKM. The CDR3 contains 13 residues. The CDR3 DNA reads TGTGCCGGCCGGACAGGGGGCAGAACTGAAGCTTTCTTT. It specifies CAGRTGGRTEAFF. Complete variable domain (other parts from reference TRBV28 and TRBJ1-1): DVKVTQSSRYLVKRTGEKVFLECVQDMDHENMFWYRQDPGLGLRLIYFSYDVKMKEKGDIPEGYSVSREKKERFSLILESASTNQTSMYLCAGRTGGRTEAFFGQGTRLTVV.